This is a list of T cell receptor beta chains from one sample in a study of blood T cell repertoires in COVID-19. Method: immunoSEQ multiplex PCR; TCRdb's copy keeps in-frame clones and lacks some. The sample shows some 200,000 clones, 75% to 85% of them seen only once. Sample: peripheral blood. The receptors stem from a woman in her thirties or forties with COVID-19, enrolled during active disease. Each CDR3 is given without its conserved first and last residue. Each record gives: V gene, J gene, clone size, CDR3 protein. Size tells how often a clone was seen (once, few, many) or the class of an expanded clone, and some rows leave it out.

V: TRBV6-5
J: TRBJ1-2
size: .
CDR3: ASSFTVTHGGGYT

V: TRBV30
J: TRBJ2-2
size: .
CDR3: AWRGSGANTGELF

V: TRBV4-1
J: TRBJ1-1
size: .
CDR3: ASSQDHNTEAF

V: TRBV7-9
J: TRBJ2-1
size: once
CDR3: ASSPGLAAYNEQF

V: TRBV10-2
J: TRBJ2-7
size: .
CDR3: ASSGTFSYEQY

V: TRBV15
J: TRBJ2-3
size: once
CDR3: ATSRDGDRDIRDTQY

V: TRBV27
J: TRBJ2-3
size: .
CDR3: ASSSIYQRAPDTQY

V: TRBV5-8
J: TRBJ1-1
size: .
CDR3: ASSLTRDAF

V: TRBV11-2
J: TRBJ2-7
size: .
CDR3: ASSLAGVPYEQY

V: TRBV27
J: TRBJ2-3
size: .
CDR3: ASRWLSTDTQY

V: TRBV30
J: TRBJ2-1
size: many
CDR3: AWSGFSGSRNNEQF

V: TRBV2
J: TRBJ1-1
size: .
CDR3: ASSENSLNTEAF

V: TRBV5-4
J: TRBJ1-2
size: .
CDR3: ASSRDRLDGYT

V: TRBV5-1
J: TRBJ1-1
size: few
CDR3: ASSKDRTNTEAF

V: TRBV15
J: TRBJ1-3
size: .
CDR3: ATSRDETTFFLSGNTIY

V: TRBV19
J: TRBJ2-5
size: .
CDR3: ATAGLAGVETQY

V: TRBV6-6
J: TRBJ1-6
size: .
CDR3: ASSSTGVSSPLH

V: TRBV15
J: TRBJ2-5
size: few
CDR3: ATSRGQREETQY

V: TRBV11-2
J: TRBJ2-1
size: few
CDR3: ASSLTSRLAGAPYNEQF

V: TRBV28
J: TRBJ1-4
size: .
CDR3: ASSREWGGIGEKLF

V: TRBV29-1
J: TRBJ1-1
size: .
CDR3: SASPTTGVGTEAF

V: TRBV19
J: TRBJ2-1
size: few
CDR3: ASSLQRGGNEQF

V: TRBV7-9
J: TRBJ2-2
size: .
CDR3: ASSLTGGANGELF

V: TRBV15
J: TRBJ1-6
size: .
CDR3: ATSRAGNSPLH

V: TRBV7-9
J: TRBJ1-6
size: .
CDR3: ASSSGQGSYNSPLH

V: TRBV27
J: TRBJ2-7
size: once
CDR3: ASSLPGGIGSVQY

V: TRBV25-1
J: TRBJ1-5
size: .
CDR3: ASSEPQRSGSKPQH

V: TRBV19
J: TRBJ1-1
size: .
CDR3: ASSTKSILAEAF

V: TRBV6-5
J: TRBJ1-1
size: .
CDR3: ASKDSMNTEAF

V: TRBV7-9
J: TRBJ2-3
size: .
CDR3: AYTQGTDTQY

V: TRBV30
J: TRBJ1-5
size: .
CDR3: AWSVPGGWQPQH

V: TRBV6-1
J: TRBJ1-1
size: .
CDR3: ASSDGTGGIGAF

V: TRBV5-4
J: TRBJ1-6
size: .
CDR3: ASSPDRGRNSPLH

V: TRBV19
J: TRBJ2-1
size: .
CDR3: ASSPDRGTYNEQF

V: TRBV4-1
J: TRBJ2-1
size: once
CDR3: ASSQLLLAESYNEQF

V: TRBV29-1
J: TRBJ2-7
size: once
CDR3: SVARDRGWEQY

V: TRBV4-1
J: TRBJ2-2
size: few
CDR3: ASSQGLANTGELF

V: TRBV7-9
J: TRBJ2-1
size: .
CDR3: ASSLGSGGNYNEQF

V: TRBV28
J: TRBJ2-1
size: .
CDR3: ASSFASGRAEQF

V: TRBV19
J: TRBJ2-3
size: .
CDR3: ASTSGAAGSNTQY

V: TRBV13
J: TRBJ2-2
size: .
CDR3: ASSLLFGGLPGELF

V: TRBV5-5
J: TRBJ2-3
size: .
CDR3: ASSFRASGAPLPTDTQY